This T cell receptor beta chain was sequenced for a study of shared clonotypes between healthy human individuals. Study findings and constraints: Relative to their counterparts shared across all four donors, non-shared clonotypes exhibited diminished generation probabilities. Across four donors, naive CD4 shared approximately 4.5%, naive CD8 3% to 3.5%, memory CD4 roughly 2.2%, memory CD8 more than 0.35%.

A CD45RA-negative memory subset and a CD45RA+ naive subset were separated from the CD4+ cells. TCRdb's table, derived via immunoSEQ multiplex PCR, lists solely in-frame clones and lacks some. The sample contains more than 900,000 clones, approximately 80% of which appear only once. In the case of this clone: What it recognizes is unknown. Compared with germline, one end of the junction differs, possibly owing to a read error.

This receptor was taken from a man in his late teens or twenties in good health. Some clones in this sample may be carry-over from other donors' samples. The sequencing sample was made of memory CD4+ T cells from PBMCs. As to subset: CD45RA-negative fraction.

The CDR3 DNA reads as TGTGCCAGCAGCGTTGAGAGAAGCTTC. Translation: CASSVERSF. This chain uses TRBV5-6 with TRBJ2-7, with no clear D. CDR1 and CDR2 (germline): SGHDT, YYEEEE. The CDR3 extends over 9 amino acids.